This T cell receptor beta chain is drawn from a study of cytomegalovirus exposure and HLA in healthy donors. The PCR had 60 Vbeta and 13 Jbeta primers. Here immunoSEQ multiplex PCR was the method, and the copy in TCRdb shows in-frame clones only, minus some. The table records about 130,000 clones, about 80% of them present only once. Notes on this clone: As yet, its antigen is unknown. The junction and the germline gene differ at one end; a read error may be behind it.

Findings and caveats of the study: Equally common other TCR beta chains were less clonally expanded than HLA-associated ones, a later analysis found. About 87% or about 30% of the time was how often most TCR beta V segments were productive, according to an earlier analysis.

Germline CDR1 reads MNHEY; CDR2 reads SVGAGI. This CDR3 region has 14 residues. Sequencing was performed on PBMCs. This sequence was found in a woman between 50 and 59 years old in good health and CMV-seronegative. The chain combines TRBV6-5 with TRBJ1-2, with TRBD1 matching 7 bases. In DNA form, the CDR3 reads TGTGCCAGCAGTTACCACGGGACTCAGGGGGGCTACCCCTTC. Translated, it gives CASSYHGTQGGYPF.